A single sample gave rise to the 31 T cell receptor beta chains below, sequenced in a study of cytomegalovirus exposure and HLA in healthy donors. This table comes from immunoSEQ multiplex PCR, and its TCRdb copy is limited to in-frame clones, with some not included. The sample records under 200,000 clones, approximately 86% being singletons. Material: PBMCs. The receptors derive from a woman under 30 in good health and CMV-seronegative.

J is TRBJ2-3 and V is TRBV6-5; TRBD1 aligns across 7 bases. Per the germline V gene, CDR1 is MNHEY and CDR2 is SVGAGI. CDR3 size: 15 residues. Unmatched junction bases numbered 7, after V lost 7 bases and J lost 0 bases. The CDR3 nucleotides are TGTGCCAGCACCCAACCGGGACAGAGCACAGATACGCAGTATTTT. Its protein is CASTQPGQSTDTQYF.

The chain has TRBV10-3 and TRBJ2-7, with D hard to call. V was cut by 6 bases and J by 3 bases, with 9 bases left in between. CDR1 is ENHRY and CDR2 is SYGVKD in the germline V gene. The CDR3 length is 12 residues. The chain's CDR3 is CAIRGTDYEQYF. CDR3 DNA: TGTGCCATCAGAGGAACAGACTACGAGCAGTACTTC.

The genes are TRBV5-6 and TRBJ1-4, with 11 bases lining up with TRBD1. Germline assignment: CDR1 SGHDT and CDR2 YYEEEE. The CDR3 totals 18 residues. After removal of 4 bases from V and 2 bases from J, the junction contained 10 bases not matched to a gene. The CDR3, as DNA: TGTGCCAGCAGCCCGATATCCGGGACAGGGGGGACTAATGAAAAACTGTTTTTT. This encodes CASSPISGTGGTNEKLFF.

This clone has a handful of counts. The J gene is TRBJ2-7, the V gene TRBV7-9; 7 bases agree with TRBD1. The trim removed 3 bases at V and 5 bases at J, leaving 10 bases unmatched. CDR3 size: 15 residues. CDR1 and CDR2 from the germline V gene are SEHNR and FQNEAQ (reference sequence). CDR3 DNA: TGTGCCAGCAGCTTGATTCAAGGGACAGAGCACGAGCAGTACTTC. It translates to CASSLIQGTEHEQYF.

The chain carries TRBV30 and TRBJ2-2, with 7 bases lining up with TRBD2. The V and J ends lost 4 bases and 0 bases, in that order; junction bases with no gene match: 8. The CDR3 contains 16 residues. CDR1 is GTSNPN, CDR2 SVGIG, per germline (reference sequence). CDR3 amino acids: CAWTRGGGPNTGELFF. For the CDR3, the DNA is TGTGCCTGGACTAGGGGCGGGGGACCGAACACCGGGGAGCTGTTTTTT.

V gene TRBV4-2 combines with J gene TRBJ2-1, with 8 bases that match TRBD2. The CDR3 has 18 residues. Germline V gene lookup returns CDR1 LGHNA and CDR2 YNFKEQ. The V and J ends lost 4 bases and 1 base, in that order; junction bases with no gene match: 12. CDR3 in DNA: TGTGCCAGCAGCCGAGGGATAGCGGGATGGTCATCCTACAATGAGCAGTTCTTC. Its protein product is CASSRGIAGWSSYNEQFF.

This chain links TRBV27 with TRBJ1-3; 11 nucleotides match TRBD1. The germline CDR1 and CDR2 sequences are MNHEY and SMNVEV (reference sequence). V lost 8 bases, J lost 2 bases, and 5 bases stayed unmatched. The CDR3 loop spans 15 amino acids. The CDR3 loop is CASGGQGGTGNTIYF. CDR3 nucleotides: TGTGCCAGCGGGGGACAGGGGGGAACTGGAAACACCATATATTTT.

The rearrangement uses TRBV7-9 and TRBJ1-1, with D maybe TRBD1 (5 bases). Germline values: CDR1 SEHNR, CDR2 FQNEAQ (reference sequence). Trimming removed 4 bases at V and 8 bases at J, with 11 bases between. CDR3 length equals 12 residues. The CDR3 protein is CASSWGGSEAFF. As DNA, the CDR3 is TGTGCCAGCAGCTGGGGGGGATCCGAAGCTTTCTTT.

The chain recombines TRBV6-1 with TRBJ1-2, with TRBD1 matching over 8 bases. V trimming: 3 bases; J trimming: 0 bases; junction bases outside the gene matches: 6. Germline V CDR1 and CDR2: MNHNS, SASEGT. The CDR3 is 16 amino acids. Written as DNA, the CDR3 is TGTGCCAGCAGTGACAGGGGGCTTGGGTCTAACTATGGCTACACCTTC. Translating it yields CASSDRGLGSNYGYTF.

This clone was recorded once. Here the CDR3 reads CASSQGGTGLNEKLFF. In DNA form, the CDR3 reads TGCGCCAGCAGCCAAGGGGGGACAGGGCTTAATGAAAAACTGTTTTTT. V is TRBV4-3 and J is TRBJ1-4; 9 bases fit TRBD1. The CDR3 runs to 16 residues. Germline CDR1 is LGHNA and CDR2 is YSLEER. Germline trimming cut 1 base from V and 4 bases from J; bases unmatched to any gene: 4.

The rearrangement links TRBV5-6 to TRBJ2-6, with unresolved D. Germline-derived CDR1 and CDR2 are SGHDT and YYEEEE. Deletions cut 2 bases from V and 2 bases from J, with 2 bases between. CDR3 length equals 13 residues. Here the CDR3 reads CASSFTGANVLTF. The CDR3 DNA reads TGTGCCAGCAGCTTCACTGGGGCCAACGTCCTGACTTTC.

CDR3 amino acids: CASSHRQGLGLEQYF. The CDR3 DNA reads as TGTGCCAGCAGCCATAGACAGGGATTAGGCCTCGAGCAGTACTTC. This chain links TRBV14 with TRBJ2-7; 7 bases align to TRBD1. Germline loops: CDR1 SGHDN, CDR2 FVKESK. V was pared by 3 bases and J by 6 bases, with 11 bases of the junction left unmatched. This CDR3 is 15 amino acids long.

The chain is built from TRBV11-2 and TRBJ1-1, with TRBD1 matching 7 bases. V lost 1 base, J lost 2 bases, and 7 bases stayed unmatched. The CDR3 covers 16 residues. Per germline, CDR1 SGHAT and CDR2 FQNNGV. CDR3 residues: CASSLAPTGVNTEAFF. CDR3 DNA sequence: TGTGCCAGCAGCTTAGCCCCTACAGGGGTCAACACTGAAGCTTTCTTT.

DNA of the CDR3: TGTGCCAGCAGCGTAGCTGAGACAGGGGTAAGAAACATTCAGTACTTC. Residues: CASSVAETGVRNIQYF. The V and J genes are TRBV9 and TRBJ2-4; 8 bases fit TRBD1. The trim removed 0 bases at V and 6 bases at J, leaving 8 bases unmatched. Germline V gene lookup returns CDR1 SGDLS and CDR2 YYNGEE. This CDR3 comprises 16 residues. The complete variable domain, with remaining parts taken from reference TRBV9 and TRBJ2-4, reads DSGVTQTPKHLITATGQRVTLRCSPRSGDLSVYWYQQSLDQGLQFLIQYYNGEERAKGNILERFSAQQFPDLHSELNLSSLELGDSALYFCASSVAETGVRNIQYFGAGTRLSVL.

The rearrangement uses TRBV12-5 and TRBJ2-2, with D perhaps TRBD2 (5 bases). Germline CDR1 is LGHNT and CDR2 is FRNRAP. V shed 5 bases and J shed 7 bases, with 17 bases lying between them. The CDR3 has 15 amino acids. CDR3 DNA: TGTGCTAGTGGTCTTCCGTCAAACCGGGGCGGGGAGCTGTTTTTT. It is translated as CASGLPSNRGGELFF.

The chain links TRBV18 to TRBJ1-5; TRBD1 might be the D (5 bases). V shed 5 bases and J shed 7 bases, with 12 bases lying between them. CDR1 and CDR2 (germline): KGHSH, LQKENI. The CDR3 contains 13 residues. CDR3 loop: CASSSGKGQPQHF. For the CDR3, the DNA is TGTGCCAGCTCATCGGGCAAGGGGCAGCCCCAGCATTTT.

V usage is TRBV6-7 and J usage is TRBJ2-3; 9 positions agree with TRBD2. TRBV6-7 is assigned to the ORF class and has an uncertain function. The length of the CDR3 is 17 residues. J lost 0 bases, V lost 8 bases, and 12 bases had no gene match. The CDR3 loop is CASLLAGRSTSTDTQYF. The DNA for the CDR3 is TGTGCCAGCCTCCTAGCGGGAAGGAGCACTAGCACAGATACGCAGTATTTT.

This chain's CDR3 is CASSDLTGGNTEAFF. The CDR3 nucleotides are TGCGCCAGCAGCGACCTGACCGGGGGGAACACTGAAGCTTTCTTT. The chain carries TRBV5-1 and TRBJ1-1, with D possibly being TRBD1 (5 bases). The CDR3 totals 15 residues. Deletions cut 4 bases from V and 1 base from J, with 14 bases between. The germline V gene encodes CDR1 SGHRS and CDR2 YFSETQ.

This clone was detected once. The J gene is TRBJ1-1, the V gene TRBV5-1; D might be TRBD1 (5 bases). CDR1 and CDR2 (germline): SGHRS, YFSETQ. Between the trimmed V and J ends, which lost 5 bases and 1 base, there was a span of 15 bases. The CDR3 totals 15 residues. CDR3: CASRSPPTENTEAFF. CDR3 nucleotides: TGCGCCAGCAGGTCCCCTCCGACAGAGAACACTGAAGCTTTCTTT. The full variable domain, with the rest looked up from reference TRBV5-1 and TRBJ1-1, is KAGVTQTPRYLIKTRGQQVTLSCSPISGHRSVSWYQQTPGQGLQFLFEYFSETQRNKGNFPGRFSGRQFSNSRSEMNVSTLELGDSALYLCASRSPPTENTEAFFGQGTRLTVV.

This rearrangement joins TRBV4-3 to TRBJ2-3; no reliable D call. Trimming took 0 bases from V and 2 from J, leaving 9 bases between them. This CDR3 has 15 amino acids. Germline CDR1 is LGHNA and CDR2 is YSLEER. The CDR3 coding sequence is TGCGCCAGCAGCCAAGATAACGGGTTCACAGATACGCAGTATTTT. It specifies CASSQDNGFTDTQYF.

The CDR3 nucleotides read TGTGCCAGCAGTTACTCCGGGACAGGGGAAGAGACCCAGTACTTC. Amino acid sequence: CASSYSGTGEETQYF. This sequence joins TRBV6-5 and TRBJ2-5, with 10 bases that match TRBD1. V lost 0 bases to trimming and J lost 3 bases; unmatched junction nucleotides: 1. Germline loops: CDR1 MNHEY, CDR2 SVGAGI. CDR3 length: 15 amino acids.

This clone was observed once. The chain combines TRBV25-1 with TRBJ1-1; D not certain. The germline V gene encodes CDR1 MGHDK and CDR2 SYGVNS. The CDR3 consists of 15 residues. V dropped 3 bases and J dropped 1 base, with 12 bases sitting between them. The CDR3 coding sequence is TGTGCCAGCAGTGACTCAGGTGGATGGAACACTGAAGCTTTCTTT. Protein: CASSDSGGWNTEAFF.

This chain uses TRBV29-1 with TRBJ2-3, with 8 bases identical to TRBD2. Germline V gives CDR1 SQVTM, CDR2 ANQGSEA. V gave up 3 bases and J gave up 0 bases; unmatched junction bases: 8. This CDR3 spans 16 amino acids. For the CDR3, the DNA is TGCAGCGTTGACGGGGGGGAAGCGGGGAGCACAGATACGCAGTATTTT. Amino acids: CSVDGGEAGSTDTQYF.

The CDR3 here is CASGWTVNTEAFF. CDR3 nucleotide sequence: TGTGCCAGCGGGTGGACTGTGAACACTGAAGCTTTCTTT. This chain uses TRBV27 with TRBJ1-1; D is ambiguous. Deletions cut 8 bases from V and 0 bases from J, with 10 bases between. This CDR3 has 13 residues. Per the germline V gene, CDR1 is MNHEY and CDR2 is SMNVEV (reference sequence).

As DNA, the CDR3 is TGTGCCAGCCACGGACAGGGCAACAAAAACATTCAGTACTTC. Translating gives CASHGQGNKNIQYF. The gene calls are TRBV18 and TRBJ2-4; TRBD1 matches 8 bases. V shed 8 bases, J shed 3 bases, and the junction held 6 bases outside the gene matches. The CDR3 is 14 residues long. The germline gives CDR1 KGHSH, CDR2 LQKENI.

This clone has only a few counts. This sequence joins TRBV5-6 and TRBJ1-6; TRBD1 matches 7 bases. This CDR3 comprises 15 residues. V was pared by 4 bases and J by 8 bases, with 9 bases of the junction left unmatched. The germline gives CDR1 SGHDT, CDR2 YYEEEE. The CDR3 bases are TGTGCCAGCAGCCAGAAGACGACAGGGTATTCACCCCTCCACTTT. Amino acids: CASSQKTTGYSPLHF.

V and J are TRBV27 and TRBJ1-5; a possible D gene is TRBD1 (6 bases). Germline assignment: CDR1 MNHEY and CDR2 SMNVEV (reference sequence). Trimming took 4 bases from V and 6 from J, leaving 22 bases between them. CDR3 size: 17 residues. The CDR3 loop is CASSSRGNDPGGQPQHF. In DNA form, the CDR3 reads TGTGCCAGCAGTTCGAGGGGGAACGACCCGGGAGGTCAGCCCCAGCATTTT.

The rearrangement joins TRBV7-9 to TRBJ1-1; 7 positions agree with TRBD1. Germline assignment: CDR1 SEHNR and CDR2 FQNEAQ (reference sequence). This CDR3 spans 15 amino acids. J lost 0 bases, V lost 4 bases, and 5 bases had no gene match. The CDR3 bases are TGTGCCAGCAGCTCCCGGACAGGTATGAACACTGAAGCTTTCTTT. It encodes CASSSRTGMNTEAFF.

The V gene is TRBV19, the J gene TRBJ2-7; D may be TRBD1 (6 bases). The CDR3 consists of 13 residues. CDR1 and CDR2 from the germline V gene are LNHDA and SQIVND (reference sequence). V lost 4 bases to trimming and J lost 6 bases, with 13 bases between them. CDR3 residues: CASSTAGASEQYF. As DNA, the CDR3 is TGTGCCAGTAGTACCGCAGGGGCCAGCGAGCAGTACTTC. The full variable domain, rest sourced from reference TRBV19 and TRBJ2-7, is DGGITQSPKYLFRKEGQNVTLSCEQNLNHDAMYWYRQDPGQGLRLIYYSQIVNDFQKGDIAEGYSVSREKKESFPLTVTSAQKNPTAFYLCASSTAGASEQYFGPGTRLTVT.

CDR3 region: CASSPVNSNQPQHF. The CDR3 coding sequence is TGTGCCAGCTCACCAGTAAATAGCAATCAGCCCCAGCATTTT. The V call is TRBV18, the J call TRBJ1-5, with no clear D. V was pared by 2 bases and J by 0 bases, with 5 bases between. Germline V gives CDR1 KGHSH, CDR2 LQKENI. CDR3 size: 14 residues.

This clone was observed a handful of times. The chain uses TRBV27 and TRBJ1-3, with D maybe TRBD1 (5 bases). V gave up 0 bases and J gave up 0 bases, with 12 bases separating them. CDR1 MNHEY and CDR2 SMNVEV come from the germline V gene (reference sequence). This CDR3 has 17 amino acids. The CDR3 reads CASSLSGRLDSGNTIYF. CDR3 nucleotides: TGTGCCAGCAGTTTATCGGGGCGGCTGGACTCTGGAAACACCATATATTTT.